Each of the 16 T cell receptor beta chains below was sequenced from the same sample in a study of blood T cell repertoires in COVID-19. Profiled with immunoSEQ multiplex PCR; TCRdb holds only in-frame clones, not every one. The sample lists 50,000 to 70,000 clones, over 75% occurring once. Source material: peripheral blood. The receptors come from a man in his sixties with active or convalescent COVID-19.

This chain uses TRBV2 with TRBJ1-6; D is ambiguous. Germline V gene sequence: CDR1 SNHLY, CDR2 FYNNEI. Trimming pared 10 bases from V and 9 bases from J, leaving 19 bases between. This CDR3 has 14 residues. The CDR3 spells CATLLDPGISPLHF. The CDR3 nucleotides are TGTGCCACCCTGTTGGATCCGGGAATTTCACCCCTCCACTTT.

The table lists this clone with a few counts. This chain uses TRBV5-1 with TRBJ1-6; 8 bases are shared with TRBD1. V was pared by 6 bases and J by 10 bases, with 12 bases of the junction left unmatched. CDR1 and CDR2 (germline): SGHRS, YFSETQ. The CDR3 has 15 amino acids. The CDR3 sequence: CASTMTGEVGSPLHF. In DNA, the CDR3 is TGCGCCAGCACCATGACAGGGGAGGTTGGATCACCCCTCCACTTT.

The CDR3 nucleotides are TGTGCCAGCAGTTTACCGCGGACAGGGGGCACAGATACGCAGTATTTT. This gives the protein CASSLPRTGGTDTQYF. V is TRBV27 and J is TRBJ2-3, with 9 bases fitting TRBD1. Losses at the gene ends were 2 bases for V and 1 base for J; bases not matched to a gene: 4. The CDR3 has 16 amino acids. Germline values: CDR1 MNHEY, CDR2 SMNVEV (reference sequence).

The table lists this clone with a count of one. The chain carries TRBV6-5 and TRBJ1-2, with 7 bases aligning to TRBD1. The length of the CDR3 is 16 residues. CDR1 is MNHEY and CDR2 is SVGAGI in the germline V gene. J lost 8 bases, V lost 0 bases, and 12 bases had no gene match. CDR3 region: CASSYSTGTGRGGYTF. The CDR3 DNA reads as TGTGCCAGCAGTTACTCGACAGGGACGGGCCGAGGAGGCTACACCTTC.

The V gene is TRBV7-8, the J gene TRBJ2-1; 13 bases are a match to TRBD2. Germline values: CDR1 SGHVS, CDR2 FQNEAQ. The CDR3 loop spans 15 amino acids. Unmatched junction bases numbered 2, after V lost 5 bases and J lost 4 bases. The CDR3 sequence: CASSRLAGGYNEQFF. The CDR3 DNA sequence: TGTGCCAGCAGCAGACTAGCGGGGGGTTACAATGAGCAGTTCTTC.

The chain carries TRBV29-1 and TRBJ1-2, with a weak D call TRBD1 (5 bases). The CDR3 extends over 14 amino acids. The V and J ends lost 4 bases and 4 bases respectively, with 16 bases between them. Germline V gene data show CDR1 as SQVTM and CDR2 as ANQGSEA. CDR3 nucleotide sequence: TGCAGCGTTGGTAATTGGGACGGGAGCTATGGCTACACCTTC. Encoded protein: CSVGNWDGSYGYTF.

The chain couples TRBV6-1 to TRBJ2-7, with D unresolved. CDR3 size: 14 residues. The germline V and J ends were trimmed by 1 base and 2 bases, with 9 bases remaining between them. CDR1 is MNHNS and CDR2 is SASEGT in the germline V gene. CDR3 nucleotides: TGTGCCAGCAGTGAAGTGGGCGTTACCTACGAGCAGTACTTC. Amino acid sequence: CASSEVGVTYEQYF.

The chain employs TRBV4-2 and TRBJ2-5; 12 bases map to TRBD2. This CDR3 contains 15 residues. J was trimmed by 2 bases and V by 2 bases; bases with no gene match: 0. The germline gives CDR1 LGHNA, CDR2 YNFKEQ. The CDR3 region has the DNA TGTGCCAGCAGCCAACTAGCGGGGGGGCAAGAGACCCAGTACTTC. It yields the protein CASSQLAGGQETQYF.

CDR3 DNA sequence: TGTGCCAGCAGTGAATCTAGCGTGGGGTACACTGAAGCTTTCTTT. This encodes CASSESSVGYTEAFF. The gene calls are TRBV2 and TRBJ1-1; D unclear. Trimming removed 2 bases from V and 3 bases from J, with 13 bases in between. From germline, CDR1 is SNHLY and CDR2 FYNNEI. This CDR3 region has 15 residues.

This chain links TRBV19 with TRBJ2-1; TRBD2 agrees at 10 bases. Germline values: CDR1 LNHDA, CDR2 SQIVND (reference sequence). The V segment lost 3 bases and the J segment 10 bases; nucleotides outside the gene matches: 3. CDR3 length: 13 residues. CDR3 region: CASSIRTSGEQFF. The CDR3 DNA reads as TGTGCCAGTAGTATCCGGACTAGCGGAGAGCAGTTCTTC.

The chain recombines TRBV28 with TRBJ2-5; 8 bases line up with TRBD1. The V gene end was trimmed by 2 bases and the J gene end by 2 bases; junction bases not matched to a gene: 4. Germline V gene data show CDR1 as MDHEN and CDR2 as SYDVKM. This CDR3 comprises 15 residues. The CDR3 spells CASSLTRQGQETQYF. DNA of the CDR3: TGTGCCAGCAGTTTAACTAGACAGGGGCAAGAGACCCAGTACTTC. The full variable domain, completed using reference TRBV28 and TRBJ2-5, is DVKVTQSSRYLVKRTGEKVFLECVQDMDHENMFWYRQDPGLGLRLIYFSYDVKMKEKGDIPEGYSVSREKKERFSLILESASTNQTSMYLCASSLTRQGQETQYFGPGTRLLVL.

The chain is built from TRBV14 and TRBJ1-1; D call uncertain. V lost 4 bases to trimming and J lost 3 bases, with 15 bases between them. Germline-derived CDR1 and CDR2 are SGHDN and FVKESK. CDR3 size: 15 residues. Here the CDR3 reads CASSPTFLTDTEAFF. The CDR3 bases are TGTGCCAGCAGCCCCACCTTTTTAACAGACACTGAAGCTTTCTTT. Filled out from reference TRBV14 and TRBJ1-1, the complete variable domain reads EAGVTQFPSHSVIEKGQTVTLRCDPISGHDNLYWYRRVMGKEIKFLLHFVKESKQDESGMPNNRFLAERTGGTYSTLKVQPAELEDSGVYFCASSPTFLTDTEAFFGQGTRLTVV.

The V and J genes are TRBV7-6 and TRBJ2-7, with 7 bases matching TRBD2. Losses at the gene ends were 1 base for V and 4 bases for J; bases not matched to a gene: 7. CDR3 length: 15 amino acids. The V gene's germline CDR1 is SGHVS and CDR2 FNYEAQ. The CDR3 DNA is TGTGCCAGCAGCTTAGTCCCCGGGGAGGGTTACGAGCAGTACTTC. This gives the protein CASSLVPGEGYEQYF.

DNA of the CDR3: TGCGCCAGCAGCCTTGACAGGGGTCAGCGGGAGACCCAGTACTTC. This gives the protein CASSLDRGQRETQYF. V usage is TRBV5-1 and J usage is TRBJ2-5; 8 nucleotides match TRBD1. V dropped 4 bases and J dropped 5; count of bases not matched to a gene: 10. The CDR3 sequence is 15 residues long. Looked up from germline, CDR1 is SGHRS and CDR2 is YFSETQ.

This clone was found a few times. The chain is built from TRBV10-3 and TRBJ1-1, with 9 bases aligning to TRBD1. Germline V gene lookup returns CDR1 ENHRY and CDR2 SYGVKD. This CDR3 region has 15 residues. V dropped 10 bases and J dropped 11; count of bases not matched to a gene: 20. The CDR3 is CATGQGLGVGVNAFF. The CDR3 coding sequence is TGTGCCACCGGACAGGGGTTGGGTGTAGGGGTGAATGCTTTCTTT.

The V and J genes are TRBV28 and TRBJ1-1; TRBD1 matches 10 bases. CDR3 length equals 15 residues. Per the germline V gene, CDR1 is MDHEN and CDR2 is SYDVKM. The junction had 14 bases not matched to a gene; V was cut back by 5 bases and J by 11 bases. The CDR3 DNA reads TGTGCCAGCAGTCGACCGACAGGGGGCACAGTGAAGGCTTTCTTT. It specifies CASSRPTGGTVKAFF.